This entry is about one TCR beta chain. It lacks a known antigen. No clone much larger than this one lies a single base away; base qualities are absent. The cohort was made up of 500 to 850 healthy bone marrow donors. At the time of sampling, every cohort member was nominally healthy, though immune exposures that went unrecorded were likely present. The donor was CMV seronegative and was included in the group of a few hundred seronegative cohort members. A peripheral blood sample was collected from each donor, and TCR beta sequencing was performed on peripheral blood mononuclear cells. The Qiagen DNeasy Blood Extraction Kit was used to extract genomic DNA from the blood cell samples. Library preparation was by the immunoSEQ multiplex PCR assay. For the multiplex PCR, a mixture combining 60 forward primers for TCR Vbeta segments and 13 reverse primers for TCR Jbeta segments was used. The CDR3 region of rearranged TCR beta genes was amplified from genomic DNA by a multiplex PCR assay. On the Illumina HiSeq System, the amplified TCR beta libraries were sequenced as 87-base-pair reads. In the paper's pipeline: Across the 700 or so repertoires, a later analysis counted 80 million or so unique TCR beta chains, roughly 11 million of which were shared by at least two donors. A nearest-neighbor algorithm error-corrected the raw reads and collapsed the reads into unique sequences, merging closely related sequences to remove PCR and sequencing errors. V, D and J gene segments were assigned by aligning CDR3 sequences to IMGT reference sequences. For a sequence to be retained, a match of at least six nucleotides was required to both a V gene segment and a J gene segment. A rearrangement counted as productive if the CDR3 had no stop codons and remained in frame with V and J, and every other rearrangement counted as non-productive. Following IMGT convention, CDR3 was defined as the stretch from the second conserved V-encoded cysteine up to the conserved J-encoded phenylalanine. The earlier analysis of about 640 of the donors excluded any sequence lacking an unambiguous match to a single V gene segment. In an earlier analysis of approximately 610 of the donors, V segments were called functional above 56.7% productive rearrangements and were called segregating when the between-donor standard deviation exceeded 5%. A statistical classification framework was built for diagnosing cytomegalovirus status from the catalog of TCR beta chain sequences. V and J gene assignment, in a later analysis, came from comparing TCR nucleotide sequences with IMGT/GENE-DB human TR gene sequences. Using the TCRdist pipeline, a later analysis assigned CDR3 sequences along with most-parsimonious VDJ recombination scenarios. In a later analysis, every TCR beta chain was defined by the combination of its CDR3 amino acid sequence and its V-gene family, and reads without a unique V-gene family were dropped. As a way to deal with suspected cross-contamination and a sequencing artifact, a later analysis dropped 450 to 600 nucleotide sequences that were highly shared and had low generation probability. In a later analysis, a clonal expansion index was calculated for each public chain from normalized within-repertoire ranks of inferred template counts. In a later analysis, generation probabilities were computed with a VDJ recombination model fitted to out-of-frame rearrangements, and the resulting probabilities were checked against IGoR. In a later analysis, TCR-TCR, TCR-HLA and TCR-CMV co-occurrence was scored with hypergeometric tests, and a repertoire-size bias correction was applied to TCR pairs. In a later analysis, false discovery rates were estimated by permuting HLA or CMV assignments 20 times. In a later analysis, co-occurring TCRs were grouped using DBSCAN, and TCRdist sequence similarity was added for clustering within HLA-allele-positive subsets. Repertoires with fewer than 30,000 or more than 120,000 public chains were left out of co-occurrence clustering, as were roughly five repertoires with anomalous nucleotide sharing. TCRdb limited this immuneACCESS table to in-frame rearrangements with V and J called. A share of clones is missing; checked studies link under half to unresolved V genes, and the rest is unexplained. V and J calls and clone size are copied from that table; D and trimming were computed from the DNA. Present in this sample are about 110,000 clones, roughly 70% of which were seen just once. Jointly, the top ten make up about 8.4% of the sample.

The sample is drawn from a study of cytomegalovirus exposure and HLA in healthy donors (dated by TCRdb to 2016 to 2017). A note on the overall study: An earlier analysis of roughly 630 of the donors reported roughly 270 Gb of sequence data and 100 million to 130 million unique TCR beta sequences from around 200 million T cells. Approximately 300 gigabases of sequencing data and around 88 million unique TCR sequences made up an early release that covered approximately 700 HLA-typed donors. Among the approximately 430 genotyped donors, around 79% belonged to the genetic ancestry cluster associated with self-reported Caucasian donors. The aim of the study was to test whether cataloging public T cell receptors could identify signatures of past pathogen exposure. The study used immunosequencing to profile the T cell repertoires of approximately 640 subjects and linked those repertoires to cytomegalovirus serostatus. In addition to the first cohort of 666 subjects, a separate validation cohort of approximately 110 different subjects was used. To predict cytomegalovirus infection status, the study brought together high-throughput TCR immunosequencing, statistical association of individual TCRs with disease status, and machine learning. A later analysis re-analyzed previously published TCR beta repertoires from 500 to 700 donors and added high-resolution HLA genotyping to study TCR occurrence patterns. Rather than drawing on any new phenotypic data, the later analysis identified candidate immune exposures from TCR beta sequences and the way those sequences occurred across donors. An earlier analysis of around 580 of the donors used high-throughput TCR beta sequencing to judge whether each TCR beta V gene segment behaved as functional or pseudogenic. Donor age, sex, ethnicity and CMV serostatus were collected together with the repertoire data. In a later genetic analysis, genome-wide SNP genotypes for about three fifths of the roughly 670 donors were used, and that subset was treated as a discovery cohort. Every discovery cohort repertoire had been produced on one sequencing platform. Both class I and class II loci were covered by HLA typing, at four-digit resolution. The number of donors typed differed by locus, with roughly 629-640 for A, B, C, DRB1 and DQB1, approximately 500 for DQA1, under 610 for DPA1, and about 450 for DPB1. A handful of DR-DQ haplotypes were handled as single units for association and clustering because linkage in the cohort was strong. Among roughly 400 genotyped donors of the cohort, an average of approximately 240,000 unique TCR beta nucleotide sequences was sequenced per donor, of which 15% to 20% were non-productive.

Trimming costs V 0 bases and J 2 bases, and their ends lie 14 bases apart. The germline V gene encodes CDR1 MNHEY and CDR2 SVGAGI. The CDR3 covers 16 residues, taking in both the cysteine and the phenylalanine. The CDR3 DNA has 48 bases and is translated from base 1. General conclusions and limits of the study: Immune exposure information for the cohort was limited to CMV serostatus. When HLA alleles, especially DR and DQ, strongly co-occurred, attributing TCR associations to individual alleles was difficult. In a later analysis, 15,000 to 20,000 TCR beta sequences were associated with specific HLA alleles at a false discovery rate of 0.05. According to a later analysis, most CMV-associated TCR beta chains appeared to be HLA-restricted, and the HLA associations seemed to be driven largely by CMV exposure. This cohort had only TCR beta chains sequenced, and the lack of alpha or paired-chain data limited which features could be detected. Compared with equally common non-associated chains, HLA-associated TCR beta chains in a later analysis were more clonally expanded and had lower generation probabilities. A few of the identified cytomegalovirus-associated TCR beta chains were confirmed in vitro to be specific for cytomegalovirus antigens. V-gene and J-gene trimming of TCR beta chains was associated with a missense DCLRE1C variant in a later genetic analysis, and the association was replicated in an independent cohort. Because HLA typing was missing for some donors at each locus, association tests included only the typed subset. Because counts were too low, 15 to 20 rarely observed V segments, including chromosome 9 orphons, were excluded from the earlier analysis of about 500 of the donors. Presence/absence analyses assumed roughly uniform sequencing depth across donors, an assumption that may not hold. The sequencing pipeline was judged likely to have produced a cluster of highly shared sequence variants as a technical artifact. A further reported finding was that TCR beta sequences accurately predicted the HLA-A and HLA-B alleles for most subjects in the first cohort. In an earlier analysis of 587 of the donors, most TCR beta V segments appeared in productive rearrangements about 87% or about 30% of the time, broadly matching IMGT annotations. Several of the top co-occurrence clusters appeared to be linked to parvovirus B19, influenza, CMV and Epstein-Barr virus, according to a later analysis. The classifier was reported to diagnose cytomegalovirus status with high specificity and sensitivity in both the original and validation cohorts. A total of 150 to 200 TCR beta chains were listed by the study as associated with cytomegalovirus. According to the authors, the approach could potentially be generalized to other disease states and immunological phenotypes. Some IMGT-functional V segments, including TRBV6-2 and TRBV6-3, could not be distinguished by the 87-base-pair reads and were therefore excluded. Linkage disequilibrium might explain the correlated functional status among segregating V segments, but an unknown experimental factor could not be excluded. Compared with the approximately 670-donor mean, donors in an Asian-associated ancestry cluster had fewer N-insertions in productive TCRs, according to a later genetic analysis. In a later analysis, the rate of TCR association differed among HLA loci, with DRB1 alleles having the most associated TCRs and HLA-C alleles having the fewest. Most TCR sequences were seen in very few donors, while some public TCRs were found in many individuals.

The chain is assembled from TRBV6-5 and TRBJ2-7, with TRBD2 tentatively as D gene (7 bases match). Material: PBMCs. This receptor was obtained from a man in his forties in good health and CMV-seronegative. At the DNA level, the sequence is TGTGCCAGCAGTTACTCTACAGGGAGGGTGACCTACGAGCAGTACTTC. Its translation is CASSYSTGRVTYEQYF.